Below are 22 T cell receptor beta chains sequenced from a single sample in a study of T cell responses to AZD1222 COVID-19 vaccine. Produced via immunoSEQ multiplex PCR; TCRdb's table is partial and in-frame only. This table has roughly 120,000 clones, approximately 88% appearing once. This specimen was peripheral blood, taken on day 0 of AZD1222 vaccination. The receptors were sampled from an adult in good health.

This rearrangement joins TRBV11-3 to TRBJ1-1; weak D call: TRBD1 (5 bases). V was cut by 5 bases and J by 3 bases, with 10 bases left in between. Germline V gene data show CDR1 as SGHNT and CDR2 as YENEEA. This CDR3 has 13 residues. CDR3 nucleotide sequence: TGTGCCAGCAGCCAACAGGAACACACTGAAGCTTTCTTT. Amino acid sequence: CASSQQEHTEAFF.

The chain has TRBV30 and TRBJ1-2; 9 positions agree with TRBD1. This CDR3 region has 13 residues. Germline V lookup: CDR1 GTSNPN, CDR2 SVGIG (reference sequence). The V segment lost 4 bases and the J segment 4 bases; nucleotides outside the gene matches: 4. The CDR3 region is CAWTLGQGYGYTF. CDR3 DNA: TGTGCCTGGACCCTGGGACAGGGCTATGGCTACACCTTC.

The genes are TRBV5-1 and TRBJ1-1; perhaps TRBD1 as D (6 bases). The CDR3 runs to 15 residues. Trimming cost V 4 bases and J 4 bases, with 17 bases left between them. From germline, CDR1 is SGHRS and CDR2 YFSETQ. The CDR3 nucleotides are TGCGCCAGCAGCACCCTGCCAGGGGAGGTCACTGAAGCTTTCTTT. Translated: CASSTLPGEVTEAFF.

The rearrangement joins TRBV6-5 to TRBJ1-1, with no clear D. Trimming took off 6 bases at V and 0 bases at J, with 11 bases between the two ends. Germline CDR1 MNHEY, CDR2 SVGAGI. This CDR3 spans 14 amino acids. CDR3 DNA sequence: TGTGCCAGCAGCCCACGCCACATGAACACTGAAGCTTTCTTT. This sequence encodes CASSPRHMNTEAFF.

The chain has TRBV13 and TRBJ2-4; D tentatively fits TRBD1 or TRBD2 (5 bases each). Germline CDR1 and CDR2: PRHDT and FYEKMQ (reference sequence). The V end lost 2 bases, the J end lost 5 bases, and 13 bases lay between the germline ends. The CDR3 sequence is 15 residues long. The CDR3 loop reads CASSLSLLGENIQYF. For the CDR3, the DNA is TGTGCCAGCAGCTTATCACTGTTGGGGGAAAACATTCAGTACTTC.

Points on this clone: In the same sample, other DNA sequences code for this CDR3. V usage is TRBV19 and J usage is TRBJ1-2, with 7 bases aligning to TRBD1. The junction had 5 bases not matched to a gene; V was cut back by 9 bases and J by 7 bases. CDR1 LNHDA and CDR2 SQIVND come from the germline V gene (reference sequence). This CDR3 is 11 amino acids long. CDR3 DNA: TGTGCCAGCCGTCGACAGGGTGGCTACACCTTC. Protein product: CASRRQGGYTF. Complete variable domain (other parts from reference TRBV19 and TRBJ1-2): DGGITQSPKYLFRKEGQNVTLSCEQNLNHDAMYWYRQDPGQGLRLIYYSQIVNDFQKGDIAEGYSVSREKKESFPLTVTSAQKNPTAFYLCASRRQGGYTFGSGTRLTVV.

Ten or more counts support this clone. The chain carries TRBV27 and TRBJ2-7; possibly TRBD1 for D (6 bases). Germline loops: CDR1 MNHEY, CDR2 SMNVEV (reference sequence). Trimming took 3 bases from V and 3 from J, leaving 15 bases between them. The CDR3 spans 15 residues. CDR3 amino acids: CASSFWDKVNYEQYF. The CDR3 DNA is TGTGCCAGCAGTTTTTGGGACAAAGTTAACTACGAGCAGTACTTC.

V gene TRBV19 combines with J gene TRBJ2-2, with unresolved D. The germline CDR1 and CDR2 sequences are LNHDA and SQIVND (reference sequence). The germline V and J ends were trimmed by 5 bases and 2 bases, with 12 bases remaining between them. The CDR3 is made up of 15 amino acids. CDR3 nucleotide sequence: TGTGCCAGTAGTCACACCACAACAAACACCGGGGAGCTGTTTTTT. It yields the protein CASSHTTTNTGELFF.

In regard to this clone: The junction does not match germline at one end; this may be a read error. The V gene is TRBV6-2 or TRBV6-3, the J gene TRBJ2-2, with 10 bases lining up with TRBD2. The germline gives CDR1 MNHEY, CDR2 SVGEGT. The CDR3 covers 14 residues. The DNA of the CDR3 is TGTGCCAGCAGCCTAGCGGGGGTTGTCGGGGAGCCGTTTTTT. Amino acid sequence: CASSLAGVVGEPFF.

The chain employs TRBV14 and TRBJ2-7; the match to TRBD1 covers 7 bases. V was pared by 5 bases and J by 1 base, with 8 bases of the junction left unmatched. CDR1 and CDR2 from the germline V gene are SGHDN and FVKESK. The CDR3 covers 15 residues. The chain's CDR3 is CASSYRDSPSYEQYF. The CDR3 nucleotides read TGTGCCAGCAGCTACCGGGACAGTCCTTCCTACGAGCAGTACTTC.

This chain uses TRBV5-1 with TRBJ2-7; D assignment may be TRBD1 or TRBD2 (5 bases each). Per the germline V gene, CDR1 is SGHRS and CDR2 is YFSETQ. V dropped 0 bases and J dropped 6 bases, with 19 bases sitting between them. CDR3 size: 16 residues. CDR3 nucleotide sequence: TGCGCCAGCAGCTTGGGATTGTGGGGGAGAGGCCGCGAGCAGTACTTC. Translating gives CASSLGLWGRGREQYF.

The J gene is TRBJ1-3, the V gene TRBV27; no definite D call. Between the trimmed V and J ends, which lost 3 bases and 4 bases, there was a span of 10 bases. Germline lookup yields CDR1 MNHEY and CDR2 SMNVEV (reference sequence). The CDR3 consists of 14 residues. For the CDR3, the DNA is TGTGCCAGCAGTTTCCAAAGAGGAGGAAACACCATATATTTT. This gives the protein CASSFQRGGNTIYF.

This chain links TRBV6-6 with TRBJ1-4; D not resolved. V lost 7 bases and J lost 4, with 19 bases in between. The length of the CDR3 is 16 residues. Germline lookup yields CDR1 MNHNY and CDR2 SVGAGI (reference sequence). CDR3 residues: CASTSPGGRINEKLFF. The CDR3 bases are TGTGCCAGCACCTCCCCTGGAGGGCGCATTAATGAAAAACTGTTTTTT.

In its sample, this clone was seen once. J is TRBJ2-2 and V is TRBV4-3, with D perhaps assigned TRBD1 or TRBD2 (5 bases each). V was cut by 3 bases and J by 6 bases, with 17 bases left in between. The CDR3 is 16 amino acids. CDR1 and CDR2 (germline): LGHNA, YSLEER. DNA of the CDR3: TGCGCCAGCAGCCAGGGACGGAACCCTGGTCCCGGGGAGCTGTTTTTT. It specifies CASSQGRNPGPGELFF.

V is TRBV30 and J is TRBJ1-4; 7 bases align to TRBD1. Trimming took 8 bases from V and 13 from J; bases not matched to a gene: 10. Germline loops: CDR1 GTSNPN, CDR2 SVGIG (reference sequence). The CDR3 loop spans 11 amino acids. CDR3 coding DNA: TGTGCCACTTCTTCCGGGACAGTACTGTTTTTT. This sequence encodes CATSSGTVLFF.

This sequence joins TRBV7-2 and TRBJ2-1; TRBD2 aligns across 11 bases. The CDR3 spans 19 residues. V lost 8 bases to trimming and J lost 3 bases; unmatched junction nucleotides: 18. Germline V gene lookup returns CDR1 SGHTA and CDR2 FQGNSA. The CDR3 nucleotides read TGTGCCAGCCGAAGGAAGGTAGCGGGGGGGCAACTTAACTACAATGAGCAGTTCTTC. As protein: CASRRKVAGGQLNYNEQFF.

This CDR3 is CASSSGGPGNTIYF. DNA of the CDR3: TGTGCCAGCAGCTCAGGTGGCCCTGGAAACACCATATATTTT. The chain carries TRBV28 and TRBJ1-3; D gene unclear. Germline V CDR1 and CDR2: MDHEN, SYDVKM. V dropped 6 bases and J dropped 2 bases, with 11 bases sitting between them. The CDR3 extends over 14 amino acids.

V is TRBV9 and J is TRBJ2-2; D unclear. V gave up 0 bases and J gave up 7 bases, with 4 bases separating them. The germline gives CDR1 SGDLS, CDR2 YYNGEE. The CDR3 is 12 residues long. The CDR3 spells CASSVVGGELFF. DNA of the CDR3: TGTGCCAGCAGCGTAGTCGGCGGGGAGCTGTTTTTT.

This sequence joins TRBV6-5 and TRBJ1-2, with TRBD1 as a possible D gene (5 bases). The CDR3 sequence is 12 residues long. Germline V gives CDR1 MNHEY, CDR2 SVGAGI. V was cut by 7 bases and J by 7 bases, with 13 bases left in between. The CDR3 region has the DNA TGTGCCAGCATCCAGGGTGAAGGTGGCTACACCTTC. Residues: CASIQGEGGYTF.

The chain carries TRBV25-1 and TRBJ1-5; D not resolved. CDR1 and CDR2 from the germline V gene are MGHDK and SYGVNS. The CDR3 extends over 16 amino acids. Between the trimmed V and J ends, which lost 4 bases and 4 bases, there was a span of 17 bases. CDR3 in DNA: TGTGCCAGCAGTGGTACAGTACCCGGTGGGAATCAGCCCCAGCATTTT. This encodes CASSGTVPGGNQPQHF. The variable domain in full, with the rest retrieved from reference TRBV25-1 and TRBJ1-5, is EADIYQTPRYLVIGTGKKITLECSQTMGHDKMYWYQQDPGMELHLIHYSYGVNSTEKGDLSSESTVSRIRTEHFPLTLESARPSHTSQYLCASSGTVPGGNQPQHFGDGTRLSIL.

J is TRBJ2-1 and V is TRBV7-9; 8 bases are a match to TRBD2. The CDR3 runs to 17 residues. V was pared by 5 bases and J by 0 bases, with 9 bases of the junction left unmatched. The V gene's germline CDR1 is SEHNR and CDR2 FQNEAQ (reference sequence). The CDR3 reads CASSAYSGTSSYNEQFF. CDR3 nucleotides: TGTGCCAGCAGCGCGTATTCCGGGACTAGCTCCTACAATGAGCAGTTCTTC. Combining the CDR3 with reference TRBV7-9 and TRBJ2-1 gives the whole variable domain DTGVSQNPRHKITKRGQNVTFRCDPISEHNRLYWYRQTLGQGPEFLTYFQNEAQLEKSRLLSDRFSAERPKGSFSTLEIQRTEQGDSAMYLCASSAYSGTSSYNEQFFGPGTRLTVL.

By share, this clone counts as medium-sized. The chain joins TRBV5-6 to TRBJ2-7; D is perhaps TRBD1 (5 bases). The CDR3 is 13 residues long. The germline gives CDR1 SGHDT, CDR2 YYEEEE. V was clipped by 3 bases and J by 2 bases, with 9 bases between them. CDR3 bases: TGTGCCAGCAGCTCCAGGGTGCCCTACGAGCAGTACTTC. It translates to CASSSRVPYEQYF. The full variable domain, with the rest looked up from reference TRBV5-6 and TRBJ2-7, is DAGVTQSPTHLIKTRGQQVTLRCSPKSGHDTVSWYQQALGQGPQFIFQYYEEEERQRGNFPDRFSGHQFPNYSSELNVNALLLGDSALYLCASSSRVPYEQYFGPGTRLTVT.